This T cell receptor (beta chain) is from a study of T cell repertoires in cytomegalovirus infection. Study details: The authors relied on CMV epitopes, both recently identified HLA-C-restricted and well-studied HLA-B-restricted. CMV infection and matching HLA type were both indicated by public TCR beta signatures.

The CDR3 covers 12 residues. Germline V CDR1 and CDR2: SGHVS, FNYEAQ. V lost 5 bases and J 3 bases, leaving 4 bases between the germline ends. This clonotype has at least ten counts. Its cognate antigen is unknown. Study-wide findings and caveats: Cumulated frequencies of public TCR beta families served to identify carriers of CMV plus the relevant HLA. HLA-C-restricted CMV-specific TCR beta clonotypes were dominant in the ex vivo response.

MiXCR, run by TCRdb on the reads, gives a single entry per CDR3 protein. The sample lists 570,000 or so distinct CDR3 sequences, about 39% occurring once. The sample here was cultured PBMCs, taken from culture after CMV antigen stimulation. The receptor was isolated from a human donor in good health (CMV status not recorded). Some clones in this sample may be carry-over from other donors' samples. The rearrangement joins TRBV7-6 to TRBJ2-2; no definite D call. CDR3 coding DNA: TGTGCCAGCAGCAAAGACACCGGGGAGCTGTTTTTT. Translating it yields CASSKDTGELFF.